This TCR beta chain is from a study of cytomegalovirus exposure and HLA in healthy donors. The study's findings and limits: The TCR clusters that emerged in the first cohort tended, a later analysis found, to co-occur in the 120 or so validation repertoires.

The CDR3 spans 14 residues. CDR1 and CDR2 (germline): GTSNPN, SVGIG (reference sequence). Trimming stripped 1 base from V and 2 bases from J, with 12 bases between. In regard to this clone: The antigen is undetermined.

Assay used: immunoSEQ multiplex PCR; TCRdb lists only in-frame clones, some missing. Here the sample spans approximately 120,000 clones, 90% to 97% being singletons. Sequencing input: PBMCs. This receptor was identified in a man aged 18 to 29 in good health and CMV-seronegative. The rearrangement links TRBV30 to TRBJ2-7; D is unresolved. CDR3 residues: CAWSDNTVTYEQYF. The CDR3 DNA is TGTGCCTGGAGTGATAACACAGTAACCTACGAGCAGTACTTC.